This T cell receptor (beta chain) is from a study of CD8+ T cells in alopecia areata. This clone occurred once. Its target is not known. The V segment lost 7 bases and the J segment 5 bases; nucleotides outside the gene matches: 7. Germline CDR1 MNHNS, CDR2 SASEGT. The CDR3 is 13 amino acids. Treatment reported: oral pan-JAK inhibitor, 5-10 mg twice daily. Punch biopsies of lesional scalp, plus peripheral blood, were taken from alopecia areata patients. Notes on the study in general: Normal skin's resident alphabeta T cells are sequenced alongside lesional scalp T cells. Clonality was higher in lesional than normal scalp, especially in alopecia totalis/universalis.

Extracted from the samples, RNA was reverse transcribed into cDNA to serve as the sequencing template. Data came from immunoSEQ multiplex PCR; TCRdb stores just in-frame clones and leaves some out. The sample shows approximately 210,000 clones, around 60% of them seen only once. This specimen consisted of CD4+ T cells sorted from blood, obtained around week 50, from a patient treated with tofacitinib. This clonotype originated in a human donor with alopecia areata. The V and J genes are TRBV6-1 and TRBJ1-2; TRBD1 matches at 7 bases. The DNA of the CDR3 is TGTGCCAGCAACTCGGACAGGTTATATGGCTACACCTTC. Translation gives CASNSDRLYGYTF.